This TCR beta chain was identified in a study of memory CD4+ T cells and cytomegalovirus serostatus. Whole-study context: Of the healthy Belgian adults, roughly ten were CMV seropositive and 20 to 30 seronegative.

The sort gate was single viable CD3+CD4+CD8-CD45RO+ cells for memory CD4+ T cells. Study-level points and caveats: Each of approximately 63 CMV-associated TCRbeta sequences occurred in one to five individuals.

In the original workflow: Out-of-frame sequences were removed, leaving roughly 2.1 million distinct TCRbeta sequences. Data came from immunoSEQ multiplex PCR; TCRdb stores just in-frame clones and leaves some out. V and J calls plus clone size are reproduced from that table; the DNA served to infer D and trimming. Here the sample spans around 60,000 clones, 82% being singletons. To note about this clone: Its antigen is not known.

Material for sequencing was memory CD4+ T cells from blood. This sequence originates from an adult in good health and CMV-seronegative. Some clones in this sample may be carry-over from other donors' samples.

The CDR3 nucleotides are TGTGCCAGCAGTTCGGGACAGCTTATGAACACTGAAGCTTTCTTT. Translating gives CASSSGQLMNTEAFF. This sequence joins TRBV6-5 and TRBJ1-1, with TRBD1 identical over 7 bases. There are 15 residues in the CDR3. The trim removed 4 bases at V and 0 bases at J, leaving 5 bases unmatched. CDR1 and CDR2 from the germline V gene are MNHEY and SVGAGI.